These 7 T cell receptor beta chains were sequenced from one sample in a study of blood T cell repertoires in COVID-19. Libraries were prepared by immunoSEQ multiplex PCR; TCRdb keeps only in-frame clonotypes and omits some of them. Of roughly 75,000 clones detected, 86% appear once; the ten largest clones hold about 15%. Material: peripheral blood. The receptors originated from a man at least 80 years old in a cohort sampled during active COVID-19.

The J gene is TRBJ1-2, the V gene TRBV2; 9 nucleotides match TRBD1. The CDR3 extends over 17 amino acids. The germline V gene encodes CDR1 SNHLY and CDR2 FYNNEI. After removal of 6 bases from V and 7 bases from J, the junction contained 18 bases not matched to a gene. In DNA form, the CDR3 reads TGTGCCAGCAGCGCTAGAGGGGCCGGGACAGGGCGGGGTGGCTACACCTTC. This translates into CASSARGAGTGRGGYTF.

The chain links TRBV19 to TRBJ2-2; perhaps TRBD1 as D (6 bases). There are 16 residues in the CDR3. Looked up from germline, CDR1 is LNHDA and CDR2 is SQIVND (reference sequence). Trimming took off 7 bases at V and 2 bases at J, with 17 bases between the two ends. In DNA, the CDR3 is TGTGCCAGTACCTCGTTTGGGACACGAAACACCGGGGAGCTGTTTTTT. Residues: CASTSFGTRNTGELFF.

The CDR3 reads CASSLVAGGHNEQFF. For the CDR3, the DNA is TGTGCCAGCAGCTTAGTGGCGGGGGGGCACAATGAGCAGTTCTTC. The chain carries TRBV7-2 and TRBJ2-1; 9 nucleotides line up with TRBD2. The CDR3 has 15 amino acids. Germline V gives CDR1 SGHTA, CDR2 FQGNSA. V was pared by 1 base and J by 5 bases, with 3 bases of the junction left unmatched.

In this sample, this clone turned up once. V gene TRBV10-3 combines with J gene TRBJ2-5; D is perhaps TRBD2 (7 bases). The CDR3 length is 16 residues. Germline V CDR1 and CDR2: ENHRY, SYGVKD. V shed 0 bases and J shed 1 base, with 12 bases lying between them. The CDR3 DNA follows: TGTGCCATCAGTGAGTCCATCGGGGGGCTCCAAGAGACCCAGTACTTC. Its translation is CAISESIGGLQETQYF.

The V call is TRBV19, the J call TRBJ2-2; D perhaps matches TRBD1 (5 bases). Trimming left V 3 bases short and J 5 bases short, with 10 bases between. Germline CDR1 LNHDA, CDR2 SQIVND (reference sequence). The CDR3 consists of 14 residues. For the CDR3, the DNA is TGTGCCAGTAGTATCTCCCAGGGTACCGGGGAGCTGTTTTTT. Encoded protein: CASSISQGTGELFF.

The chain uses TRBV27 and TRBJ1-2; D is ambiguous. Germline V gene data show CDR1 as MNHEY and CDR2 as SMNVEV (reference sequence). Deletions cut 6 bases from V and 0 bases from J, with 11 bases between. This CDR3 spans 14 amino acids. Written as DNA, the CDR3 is TGTGCCAGCAGAGGATGGGGAGCTAACTATGGCTACACCTTC. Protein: CASRGWGANYGYTF.

The CDR3: CATSGPTGNQPQHF. CDR3 DNA: TGTGCCACCAGTGGACCGACAGGCAATCAGCCCCAGCATTTT. The chain couples TRBV24-1 to TRBJ1-5; D perhaps matches TRBD1 (5 bases). V was trimmed by 5 bases and J by 2 bases, leaving 9 bases between them. CDR1 KGHDR and CDR2 SFDVKD come from the germline V gene. This CDR3 contains 14 residues.